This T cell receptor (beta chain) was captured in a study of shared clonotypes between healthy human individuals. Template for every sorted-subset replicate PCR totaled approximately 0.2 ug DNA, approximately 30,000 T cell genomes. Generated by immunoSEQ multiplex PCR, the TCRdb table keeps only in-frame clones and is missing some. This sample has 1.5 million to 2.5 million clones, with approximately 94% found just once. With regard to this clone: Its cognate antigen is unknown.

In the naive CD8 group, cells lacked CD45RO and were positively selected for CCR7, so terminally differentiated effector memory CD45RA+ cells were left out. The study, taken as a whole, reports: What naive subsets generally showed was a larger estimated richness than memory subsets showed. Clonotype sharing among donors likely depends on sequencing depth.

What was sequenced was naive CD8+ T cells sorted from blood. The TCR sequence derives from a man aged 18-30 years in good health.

Here the CDR3 DNA reads TGTGCCAGTAGTATTGGGCAGGGGTTTTCACCCCTCCACTTT. It yields the protein CASSIGQGFSPLHF. The chain uses TRBV19 and TRBJ1-6; a weak D match, TRBD1 (6 bases). Between the trimmed V and J ends, which lost 3 bases and 9 bases, there was a span of 12 bases. This CDR3 is 14 amino acids long. The germline V gene has CDR1 LNHDA and CDR2 SQIVND (reference sequence).